What follows describes a single T cell receptor beta chain. The sample is drawn from a study of blood T cells in healthy people across ages. The V and J ends lost 0 bases and 2 bases respectively, with 9 bases between them. CDR1 and CDR2 from the germline V gene are SGHKS and YYEKEE (reference sequence). This CDR3 comprises 14 residues. Samples each yielded at least 6 micrograms of total RNA. PCR was performed a second time for about 7 to 12 cycles using a sample-barcoded 5' primer and a J-beta primer mix. Each CDR3 protein gets one entry after TCRdb re-called the 5' RACE reads with MiXCR. The sample holds about 640,000 distinct CDR3 sequences, roughly 50% seen once.

The chain couples TRBV5-5 to TRBJ2-7; D is unclear. The clonotype comes from a man between 60 and 75 years old in good health. Sequences were obtained from blood. In DNA, the CDR3 is TGTGCCAGCAGCTTGGGACTGGGAACCTACGAGCAGTACTTC. It yields the protein CASSLGLGTYEQYF.